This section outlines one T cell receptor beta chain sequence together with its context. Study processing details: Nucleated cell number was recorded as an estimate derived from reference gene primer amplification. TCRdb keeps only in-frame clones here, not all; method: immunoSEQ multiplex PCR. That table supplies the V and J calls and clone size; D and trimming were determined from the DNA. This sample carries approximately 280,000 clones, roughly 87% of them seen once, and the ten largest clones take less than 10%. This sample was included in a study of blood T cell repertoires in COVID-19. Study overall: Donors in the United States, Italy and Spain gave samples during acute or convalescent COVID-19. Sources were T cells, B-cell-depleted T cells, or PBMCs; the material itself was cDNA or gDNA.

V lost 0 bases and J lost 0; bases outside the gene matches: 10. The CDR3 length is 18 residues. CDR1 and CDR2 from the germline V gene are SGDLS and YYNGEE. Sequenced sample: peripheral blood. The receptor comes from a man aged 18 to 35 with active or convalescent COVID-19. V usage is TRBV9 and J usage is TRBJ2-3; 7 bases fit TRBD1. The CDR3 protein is CASSVALTGPASTDTQYF. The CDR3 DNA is TGTGCCAGCAGCGTAGCCCTGACAGGGCCGGCGAGCACAGATACGCAGTATTTT.